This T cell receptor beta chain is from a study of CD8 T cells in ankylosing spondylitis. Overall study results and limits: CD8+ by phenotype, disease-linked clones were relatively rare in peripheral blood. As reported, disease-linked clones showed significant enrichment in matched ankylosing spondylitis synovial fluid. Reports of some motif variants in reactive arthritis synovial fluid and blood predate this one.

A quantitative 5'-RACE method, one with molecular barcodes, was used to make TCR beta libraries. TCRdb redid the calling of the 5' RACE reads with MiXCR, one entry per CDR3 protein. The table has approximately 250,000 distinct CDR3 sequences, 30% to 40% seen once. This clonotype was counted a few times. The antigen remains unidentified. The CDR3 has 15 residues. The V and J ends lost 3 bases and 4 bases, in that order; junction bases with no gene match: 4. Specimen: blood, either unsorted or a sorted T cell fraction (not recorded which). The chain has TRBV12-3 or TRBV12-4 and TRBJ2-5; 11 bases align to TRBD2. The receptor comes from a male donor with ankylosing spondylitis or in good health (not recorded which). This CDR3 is CASSFSGGAGETQYF. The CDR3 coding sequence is TGTGCCAGCAGTTTTAGCGGGGGGGCCGGAGAGACCCAGTACTTC.